This T cell receptor (beta chain) comes out of a study of tumor-infiltrating lymphocytes in primary liver carcinoma (dated by TCRdb to the late 2010s). In the study overall: Of the five patients (three men and two women, aged 30 to 69 years), four had hepatocellular carcinoma and one had combined HCC and intrahepatic cholangiocarcinoma. Roughly 3.5 to 7.5 million productive TCRbeta reads were obtained per sample, and no significant difference in read depth was found between tissue types. High reproducibility was observed for the technical replicate repertoires, with mean shared-clone rates approximately 0.9 and correlation coefficients above 0.95. Tumors of the five patients were stage T1-T3 N0M0 with maximum diameters of roughly 4 to 11 cm. TCRbeta repertoire sequencing, expression microarrays and whole-exome sequencing were combined in the study across five regions of each liver tumor, with adjacent normal tissue and blood also included. A total of roughly 35 specimens from 5 patients, comprising around 25 tumor regions, 5 adjacent noncancerous liver tissues and 5 peripheral blood samples, were covered by TCRbeta repertoire sequencing. To link TCRbeta repertoire diversity to the local molecular phenotype, the 20 to 25 tumor region samples were profiled with Agilent mRNA microarrays. Overall study results and their limits: Just about 7.5-25% of top clones turned up in all five regions of a tumor, which suggests spatial heterogeneity among tumor-infiltrating T cells. Consistent with antigen-driven expansion, pairs of tumor regions showed higher repertoire overlap (mean around 35%) than either tumor-adjacent pairs (around 17%) or tumor-blood pairs (approximately 15%). Because sequencing covered only the TCR beta chain and unpaired alpha chains were not captured, true repertoire diversity is likely underestimated. The study included only five patients, and the authors note findings should be validated in a larger study. Comparison of CD4+ and CD8+ T cell repertoires was precluded by the use of bulk unsorted samples. A significantly larger repertoire fraction was made up by the top 250 clones in tumors than in blood (p = 0.039).

Total RNA and DNA were co-extracted without cell sorting from approximately 20-30 mg of bulk tissue using the AllPrep DNA/RNA mini kit. Between late 2015 and March 2016, roughly five patients in China with histopathologically diagnosed primary liver carcinoma had surgical resection. Patients had chronic HBV infection and were treatment-naive at sampling. Five spatially separated regions were sampled from each tumor: the superior, inferior, left-lateral and right-lateral poles, plus the tumor centre. More than 75% viable tumor cells were found by histology in every tumor sample. Each fresh piece of tumor and adjacent tissue was cut in two, with one half stored in RNAlater at -80 degrees C and the other half sent for histology. This clonotype was seen many times. It lacks a known antigen. No much larger clone exists at a distance of one base, and base qualities are not known. Using a constant-region primer and ProtoScript II reverse transcriptase, TCRbeta-specific cDNA was reverse-transcribed from approximately 0.5 ug total RNA. The TCRbeta libraries were prepared through three rounds of nested multiplex PCR following a slightly modified ARM-PCR procedure. The first two PCR rounds used multiplex TRBV1-TRBV30 forward primers with a Cbeta reverse primer, each for approximately 10 cycles. Sample barcodes and Illumina adapters were attached in a final 25-cycle PCR using Deep VentR polymerase. Amplicons of 200-500 bp were gel-purified with a QIAquick gel extraction kit before sequencing. The TCRbeta amplicons were sequenced with 250-bp paired-end reads on an Illumina HiSeq 2500. The paper's data handling went like this. Trimmomatic v0.33 was used to quality-trim the reads, and FLASH v1.2.11 was used to merge paired reads so that full CDR3 sequences could be recovered. V, D and J germline segments were assigned to the rearranged TCRbeta sequences using MiGEC v1.2.1b. Clonotype statistics, along with Shannon-Wiener diversity indices, were calculated using VDJtools v1.0.0. To cut down on sampling bias, every analysis after diversity analysis relied on just the 250 most abundant clonotypes from each sample. TCRdb cleaned the public reads at Q25 with fastp, built clones with MiXCR and kept in-frame beta chains. Rows with a matching CDR3 protein are joined into one entry that keeps the most common DNA and genes. The V and J calls and clone size are TCRdb's, not the authors'. This sample has tens of thousands of distinct CDR3 sequences in its table, and about three quarters of those were observed once. 40% to 45% of the sample lies in the top ten.

For CDR1 and CDR2, the germline V gene (reference sequence) lists SEHNR and FQNEAQ. Unmatched junction bases come to 8, with V trimmed by 5 bases and J by 0 bases. The CDR3 spans 16 residues, from the cysteine through the phenylalanine. CDR3 DNA is the only sequence kept; it has 48 bases, read in frame from the first base. The sample consisted of liver tumor tissue from sampling region 4. The cell subset or site label here, explained by the study, means: tumor region T4, right-lateral pole. This clonotype was sampled from a man in his forties with primary liver carcinoma and hepatitis B virus infection. Rearrangement joined TRBV7-9 to TRBJ2-7; TRBD2 fits 9 bases in the junction. The CDR3 protein is CASSPPTSGYSYEQYF. The sequence in DNA is TGTGCCAGCAGCCCGCCGACTAGCGGCTACTCCTACGAGCAGTACTTC.